One and the same sample provided the 30 T cell receptor beta chains below, sequenced in a study of radiation and T cells in renal cell carcinoma (dated by TCRdb to about 2020). The library was prepared using the immunoSEQ multiplex PCR assay. TCRdb took this table from immuneACCESS and kept in-frame rearrangements with V and J called. Such tables lack part of the clones; where checked against another copy, unresolved V genes explain under half of the gap, and the rest is unexplained. This sample lists about 91,000 clones; 82% were detected once. Of the sample, approximately 6.4% is held by the ten largest clones. The sample's time point label, in plain terms: baseline pretreatment blood. What the treatment or condition label conveys for this sample: 15 Gy SBRT to primary tumor, nephrectomy 4 weeks later. Specimen: blood, collected from a patient whose treatment included radiotherapy and nephrectomy. The receptors derive from a man aged 60-69 years with renal cell carcinoma.

The chain employs TRBV29-1 and TRBJ1-5, with TRBD1 identical over 7 bases. This CDR3 is 14 amino acids long. Trimming took 5 bases from V and 9 from J; bases not matched to a gene: 13. The germline V gene has CDR1 SQVTM and CDR2 ANQGSEA. The CDR3 protein is CSVLSDRADGPQHF. In DNA form, the CDR3 reads TGCAGCGTTCTCTCCGACAGGGCAGACGGGCCCCAGCATTTT.

The CDR3, as DNA: TGCGCCAGCAGCCAAGATTTGGACAGGAATTCACCCCTCCACTTT. Translation gives CASSQDLDRNSPLHF. The genes are TRBV4-1 and TRBJ1-6, with 7 bases identical to TRBD1. With V trimmed by 0 bases and J by 7 bases, 3 bases remained unmatched. CDR1 is MGHRA, CDR2 YSYEKL, per germline. This CDR3 has 15 amino acids.

The chain carries TRBV19 and TRBJ2-7; 11 nucleotides match TRBD2. Germline assignment: CDR1 LNHDA and CDR2 SQIVND (reference sequence). Trimming at V came to 5 bases and at J to 0 bases, leaving 6 bases not matched to a gene. This CDR3 contains 16 residues. DNA of the CDR3: TGTGCCAGTAGTTCGGGACTAGCGGAAAGCTCCTACGAGCAGTACTTC. It translates to CASSSGLAESSYEQYF.

The rearrangement links TRBV27 to TRBJ1-5; D ambiguous. Germline V gene sequence: CDR1 MNHEY, CDR2 SMNVEV (reference sequence). The CDR3 is 15 amino acids. V lost 8 bases and J lost 4, with 18 bases in between. CDR3 DNA sequence: TGTGCCAGCGGCCCGTACCCGGGCTTTAATCAGCCCCAGCATTTT. The encoded protein is CASGPYPGFNQPQHF.

This chain connects TRBV5-6 to TRBJ2-7; D gene unclear. Per the germline V gene, CDR1 is SGHDT and CDR2 is YYEEEE. Deletions cut 3 bases from V and 5 bases from J, with 18 bases between. This CDR3 is 15 amino acids long. The DNA of the CDR3 is TGTGCCAGCAGCTCGATCGCTTTTCCCCCTAACGAGCAGTACTTC. Encoded protein: CASSSIAFPPNEQYF.

The chain couples TRBV2 to TRBJ1-4, with a weak D call TRBD1 (5 bases). This CDR3 contains 15 residues. Germline values: CDR1 SNHLY, CDR2 FYNNEI. The V and J ends lost 3 bases and 7 bases respectively, with 15 bases between them. The CDR3 coding sequence is TGTGCCAGCAGTGATCGCCGCGTCGGGGGTGAAAAACTGTTTTTT. Its translation is CASSDRRVGGEKLFF.

The chain has TRBV5-1 and TRBJ1-2, with 10 bases fitting TRBD1. This CDR3 has 15 amino acids. CDR1 and CDR2 from the germline V gene are SGHRS and YFSETQ. The junction had 9 bases not matched to a gene; V was cut back by 4 bases and J by 6 bases. The CDR3 DNA follows: TGCGCCAGCAGCATCCGGGACAGGGGATGGGATGGCTACACCTTC. Translated, it gives CASSIRDRGWDGYTF. The whole variable domain, remainder taken from reference TRBV5-1 and TRBJ1-2, is KAGVTQTPRYLIKTRGQQVTLSCSPISGHRSVSWYQQTPGQGLQFLFEYFSETQRNKGNFPGRFSGRQFSNSRSEMNVSTLELGDSALYLCASSIRDRGWDGYTFGSGTRLTVV.

The V and J genes are TRBV19 and TRBJ2-7; D perhaps matches TRBD1 (6 bases). Germline assignment: CDR1 LNHDA and CDR2 SQIVND (reference sequence). The V gene lost 4 bases and the J gene lost 3 bases, with 19 bases spanning the gap. The CDR3 totals 16 residues. This CDR3 reads CASSRYLGAVFYEQYF. CDR3 sequence (DNA): TGTGCCAGTAGTAGATACCTGGGGGCAGTTTTCTACGAGCAGTACTTC.

V is TRBV7-9 and J is TRBJ2-3; TRBD1 agrees at 8 bases. CDR3 size: 15 residues. CDR1 SEHNR and CDR2 FQNEAQ come from the germline V gene (reference sequence). J was trimmed by 4 bases and V by 2 bases; bases with no gene match: 5. The CDR3 reads CASSLYQGAADTQYF. DNA for the CDR3: TGTGCCAGCAGCTTATACCAGGGGGCCGCAGATACGCAGTATTTT.

The chain uses TRBV5-4 and TRBJ2-5, with D uncertain. The CDR3 length is 13 residues. The germline V gene has CDR1 SGHNT and CDR2 YYREEE (reference sequence). Trimming took off 3 bases at V and 5 bases at J, with 11 bases between the two ends. CDR3 loop: CASSSRTPETQYF. The CDR3 DNA is TGTGCCAGCAGCTCTCGGACCCCCGAGACCCAGTACTTC.

This sequence joins TRBV14 and TRBJ2-2; 7 bases fit TRBD1. From germline, CDR1 is SGHDN and CDR2 FVKESK. J was trimmed by 3 bases and V by 1 base; bases with no gene match: 14. The CDR3 totals 19 residues. CDR3 nucleotide sequence: TGTGCCAGCAGCCAAGGTCTACTTCCCCGGGACAGTGACACCGGGGAGCTGTTTTTT. The encoded protein is CASSQGLLPRDSDTGELFF.

The CDR3 DNA reads TGTGCCAGCAGTCCGGCAGGGGCCGGAAACACCATATATTTT. Protein product: CASSPAGAGNTIYF. The chain couples TRBV6-6 to TRBJ1-3; a weak D match, TRBD1 (6 bases). Trimming pared 5 bases from V and 4 bases from J, leaving 12 bases between. The germline CDR1 and CDR2 sequences are MNHNY and SVGAGI (reference sequence). The CDR3 consists of 14 residues.

The rearrangement joins TRBV2 to TRBJ2-1; a weak D match, TRBD2 (6 bases). Germline V gene lookup returns CDR1 SNHLY and CDR2 FYNNEI. Trimming took 5 bases from V and 0 from J, leaving 14 bases between them. The CDR3 contains 16 residues. The CDR3 DNA reads as TGTGCCAGCAGTTTAATAGCGGATAGCTCCTACAATGAGCAGTTCTTC. Translating gives CASSLIADSSYNEQFF.

The CDR3 DNA is TGTGCCAGCTCACCACAGGGACAGGGGTCGTCCGAGCAGTACTTC. This encodes CASSPQGQGSSEQYF. V usage is TRBV18 and J usage is TRBJ2-7, with 10 bases aligning to TRBD1. With V trimmed by 1 base and J by 6 bases, 6 bases remained unmatched. CDR3 length: 15 residues. Germline V gene lookup returns CDR1 KGHSH and CDR2 LQKENI.

This sequence joins TRBV18 and TRBJ1-1; D is undetermined. Germline V gene data show CDR1 as KGHSH and CDR2 as LQKENI. The V and J ends lost 1 base and 6 bases respectively, with 9 bases between them. CDR3 length: 13 residues. The CDR3 sequence: CASSPQGYAEAFF. CDR3 nucleotides: TGTGCCAGCTCACCACAGGGTTACGCTGAAGCTTTCTTT.

This clone was counted a single time. The chain employs TRBV30 and TRBJ2-3; D unclear. Looked up from germline, CDR1 is GTSNPN and CDR2 is SVGIG (reference sequence). Trimming cost V 1 base and J 11 bases, with 13 bases left between them. The CDR3 length is 12 residues. CDR3 coding DNA: TGTGCCTGGAGTGCCCGGATAGAGTGGCAGTATTTT. As protein: CAWSARIEWQYF.

This chain uses TRBV2 with TRBJ2-7; 8 bases fit TRBD2. CDR1 SNHLY and CDR2 FYNNEI come from the germline V gene. V dropped 7 bases and J dropped 6; count of bases not matched to a gene: 2. The CDR3 loop spans 11 amino acids. The chain's CDR3 is CASTGGREQYF. The CDR3 DNA follows: TGTGCCAGCACGGGAGGGCGCGAGCAGTACTTC.

By sample share, this clone is medium-sized. This sequence joins TRBV25-1 and TRBJ1-1, with a tentative D call TRBD1 (6 bases). V dropped 6 bases and J dropped 10 bases, with 12 bases sitting between them. Germline values: CDR1 MGHDK, CDR2 SYGVNS. This CDR3 contains 11 residues. Here the CDR3 reads CASSPGTSAFF. The CDR3 DNA reads as TGTGCCAGCAGCCCCGGGACATCAGCTTTCTTT.

The table lists this clone with a few counts. The chain recombines TRBV30 with TRBJ1-1, with 8 positions matching TRBD1. This CDR3 contains 14 residues. V was pared by 4 bases and J by 1 base, with 5 bases of the junction left unmatched. CDR1 is GTSNPN, CDR2 SVGIG, per germline (reference sequence). The chain's CDR3 is CAWNGGTGNTEAFF. The CDR3 DNA follows: TGTGCCTGGAACGGGGGGACAGGGAACACTGAAGCTTTCTTT.

The gene calls are TRBV28 and TRBJ1-1; D not certain. CDR3 length equals 13 residues. Trimming stripped 6 bases from V and 3 bases from J, with 11 bases between. The germline V gene has CDR1 MDHEN and CDR2 SYDVKM. The CDR3 region has the DNA TGTGCCAGCAGCCCCGTGATCGACACTGAAGCTTTCTTT. Amino acids: CASSPVIDTEAFF.

V is TRBV7-2 and J is TRBJ2-1, with a weak D call TRBD1 (6 bases). Trimming pared 8 bases from V and 7 bases from J, leaving 12 bases between. The CDR3 loop spans 12 amino acids. Germline CDR1 and CDR2: SGHTA and FQGNSA. The DNA of the CDR3 is TGTGCCAGCGCCCCAAGGGGGAATGAGCAGTTCTTC. This codes for CASAPRGNEQFF.

The V and J genes are TRBV5-6 and TRBJ2-1, with D perhaps TRBD2 (6 bases). Germline values: CDR1 SGHDT, CDR2 YYEEEE. This CDR3 has 16 residues. Trimming pared 4 bases from V and 1 base from J, leaving 15 bases between. For the CDR3, the DNA is TGTGCCAGCAGCGGAGGGACCTCCTTTTCCTACAATGAGCAGTTCTTC. Its protein is CASSGGTSFSYNEQFF. Full variable domain (remainder filled in from reference TRBV5-6 and TRBJ2-1): DAGVTQSPTHLIKTRGQQVTLRCSPKSGHDTVSWYQQALGQGPQFIFQYYEEEERQRGNFPDRFSGHQFPNYSSELNVNALLLGDSALYLCASSGGTSFSYNEQFFGPGTRLTVL.

This clone was seen only once. V usage is TRBV4-3 and J usage is TRBJ2-3, with 8 bases lining up with TRBD1. V trimming: 1 base; J trimming: 2 bases; junction bases outside the gene matches: 2. The CDR3 spans 15 residues. Germline assignment: CDR1 LGHNA and CDR2 YSLEER. CDR3 DNA sequence: TGCGCCAGCAGCCAAGGACAGGGGCACACAGATACGCAGTATTTT. Its protein is CASSQGQGHTDTQYF.

Only a few counts were recorded for this clone. V is TRBV5-1 and J is TRBJ2-5; perhaps D is TRBD1 or TRBD2 (6 bases each). The CDR3 extends over 14 amino acids. The V and J ends lost 2 bases and 5 bases respectively, with 13 bases between them. Germline assignment: CDR1 SGHRS and CDR2 YFSETQ. The DNA for the CDR3 is TGCGCCAGCAGCTTTATGGGGGGCCCTGAGACCCAGTACTTC. Protein sequence: CASSFMGGPETQYF.

This chain links TRBV19 with TRBJ1-2; a weak D match, TRBD1 (5 bases). V was pared by 4 bases and J by 11 bases, with 14 bases between. The CDR3 runs 12 residues. Germline V gene sequence: CDR1 LNHDA, CDR2 SQIVND (reference sequence). The CDR3 nucleotides are TGTGCCAGTAGTAATCCGGTATGGGGGTACACCTTC. Its translation: CASSNPVWGYTF.

This clone was seen just once. This CDR3 is CAAQGSEDYGYTF. The DNA for the CDR3 is TGTGCCGCCCAGGGGAGTGAGGACTATGGCTACACCTTC. V gene TRBV10-3 combines with J gene TRBJ1-2; TRBD1 might be the D (6 bases). This CDR3 comprises 13 residues. Trimming shortened V by 11 bases and J by 3 bases, and 16 bases separated the two germline ends. Per the germline V gene, CDR1 is ENHRY and CDR2 is SYGVKD.

The chain recombines TRBV5-5 with TRBJ2-3; TRBD1 agrees at 11 bases. V was clipped by 4 bases and J by 2 bases; unmatched bases: 6. The CDR3 loop spans 16 amino acids. The V gene's germline CDR1 is SGHKS and CDR2 YYEKEE (reference sequence). The CDR3 loop reads CASSPRTGGTTDTQYF. In nucleotides, the CDR3 is TGTGCCAGCAGCCCTCGGACAGGGGGCACCACAGATACGCAGTATTTT.

The chain links TRBV10-3 to TRBJ2-3; TRBD1 matches at 8 bases. V lost 0 bases to trimming and J lost 6 bases; unmatched junction nucleotides: 14. The CDR3 is 18 amino acids. The germline CDR1 and CDR2 sequences are ENHRY and SYGVKD. CDR3 sequence: CAISESRPGGAGPDTQYF. For the CDR3, the DNA is TGTGCCATCAGTGAGTCGAGGCCAGGGGGCGCGGGTCCGGATACGCAGTATTTT.

CDR3 nucleotide sequence: TGTGCCAGCAGCAGCCCGACAGGGACCTACGAGCAGTACTTC. It translates to CASSSPTGTYEQYF. The V and J genes are TRBV6-6 and TRBJ2-7; 7 bases fit TRBD1. The germline CDR1 and CDR2 sequences are MNHNY and SVGAGI (reference sequence). There are 14 residues in the CDR3. With 6 bases clipped from V and 2 bases from J, the junction kept 7 bases outside the gene matches.

Turning to this clone: Additional DNA sequences in this sample encode the identical CDR3. This chain connects TRBV5-1 to TRBJ2-3, with TRBD2 matching over 10 bases. This CDR3 contains 16 residues. Losses at the gene ends were 0 bases for V and 0 bases for J; bases not matched to a gene: 1. Germline V gene data show CDR1 as SGHRS and CDR2 as YFSETQ. The CDR3 sequence: CASSLELAGSTDTQYF. CDR3 sequence (DNA): TGCGCCAGCAGCTTGGAACTAGCGGGGAGCACAGATACGCAGTATTTT.